A selection of T cell receptor beta chains follows, all from one sample in a study of blood T cell repertoires in COVID-19. Sequencing used immunoSEQ multiplex PCR; TCRdb keeps in-frame clones, though not all of them. The sample comprises 150,000 to 200,000 clones, more than 60% of which are singletons, and around an eighth rests with the top ten. The sequenced sample consisted of peripheral blood. These receptor sequences come from a man over 45 who had recovered from COVID-19. The CDR3 runs from the conserved cysteine through the conserved F or W. The D gene is left open where the match is weak. Clone size is given for some rows only: seen once, a few or many times, or a class if the clone is expanded.

clone_size	v_call	j_call	d_call	cdr3_aa	cdr3_nt
few	TRBV6-5	TRBJ1-1	-	CASTEGQRNTEAFF	TGTGCCAGCACGGAAGGACAGCGGAACACTGAAGCTTTCTTT
-	TRBV7-2	TRBJ2-3	-	CASSRSRDTQYF	TGTGCCAGCAGCCGGTCTAGAGATACGCAGTATTTT
once	TRBV5-5	TRBJ1-2	-	CASSGALLYGYTF	TGTGCCAGCAGCGGGGCCCTTCTATATGGCTACACCTTC
once	TRBV2	TRBJ1-5	TRBD1	CASSGTGNRNQPQHF	TGTGCCAGCAGCGGGACAGGGAATCGCAATCAGCCCCAGCATTTT
-	TRBV4-1	TRBJ2-1	TRBD2	CASSQDRGTSGGHFNEQFF	TGCGCCAGCAGCCAAGACCGGGGTACTAGCGGGGGCCACTTTAATGAGCAGTTCTTC
-	TRBV20-1	TRBJ1-2	-	CSAGVGGYTF	TGCAGTGCCGGGGTTGGGGGCTACACCTTC
few	TRBV19	TRBJ2-7	TRBD2	CASLPSASGTTYEQYF	TGTGCCAGCTTGCCCTCAGCTAGCGGGACCACCTACGAGCAGTACTTC
-	TRBV28	TRBJ2-3	-	CASSSRGAQYF	TGTGCCAGCAGTTCCCGGGGAGCGCAGTATTTT
-	TRBV7-3	TRBJ2-2	-	CASSFSTNTGELFF	TGTGCCAGCAGCTTTAGTACGAACACCGGGGAGCTGTTTTTT
-	TRBV5-6	TRBJ2-7	-	CASSLRRLNRDEQYF	TGTGCCAGCAGCTTGCGTAGGCTAAACCGGGACGAGCAGTACTTC
-	TRBV11-2	TRBJ2-7	TRBD2	CASSAGVYAYEQYF	TGTGCCAGCAGCGCGGGGGTATATGCTTACGAGCAGTACTTC
-	TRBV2	TRBJ2-4	TRBD2	CASNPGTSGRKNIQYF	TGTGCCAGCAACCCGGGGACTAGCGGGCGCAAAAACATTCAGTACTTC
-	TRBV2	TRBJ2-3	TRBD2	CASMWRETRGTQYF	TGTGCCAGCATGTGGCGGGAGACCCGGGGTACGCAGTATTTT
-	TRBV7-2	TRBJ2-2	TRBD2	CASSSQAGRETGELFF	TGTGCCAGCAGCTCCCAAGCGGGACGGGAGACCGGGGAGCTGTTTTTT
-	TRBV9	TRBJ2-2	-	CASRPGTPNTGELFF	TGTGCCAGCAGGCCAGGGACACCGAACACCGGGGAGCTGTTTTTT
-	TRBV7-7	TRBJ2-5	TRBD1	CASSSNHRGETQYF	TGTGCCAGCAGCTCAAACCACAGGGGAGAGACCCAGTACTTC
-	TRBV4-2	TRBJ2-7	-	CASSQERIAYEQYF	TGTGCCAGCAGCCAAGAGCGGATAGCCTACGAGCAGTACTTC
once	TRBV27	TRBJ2-1	-	CASSLLGQGGTSWRNEQFF	TGTGCCAGCAGTTTATTAGGCCAGGGGGGGACTAGTTGGAGGAATGAGCAGTTCTTC
-	TRBV7-2	TRBJ1-2	-	CASSLESQYGYTF	TGTGCCAGCAGCTTAGAATCGCAGTATGGCTACACCTTC
-	TRBV10-2	TRBJ1-1	TRBD1	CASSDPLQGMNTEAFF	TGCGCCAGCAGTGACCCTTTACAGGGGATGAACACTGAAGCTTTCTTT
-	TRBV11-2	TRBJ1-6	-	CASTAGGSPLHF	TGTGCCAGCACTGCCGGGGGTTCACCCCTCCACTTT
-	TRBV29-1	TRBJ2-1	-	CSVIRDLRNEQFF	TGCAGCGTGATCCGGGACTTGCGCAATGAGCAGTTCTTC
-	TRBV30	TRBJ2-7	-	CAWRPRETYEQYF	TGTGCCTGGAGACCCCGGGAGACCTACGAGCAGTACTTC
-	TRBV19	TRBJ2-1	TRBD1	CASSLPGTGNGNEQFF	TGTGCCAGTAGTCTTCCCGGGACAGGGAATGGCAATGAGCAGTTCTTC
-	TRBV6-5	TRBJ2-7	TRBD2	CASSLGASGSYEQYF	TGTGCCAGCAGCCTCGGGGCTAGCGGGAGTTACGAGCAGTACTTC
many	TRBV2	TRBJ2-3	-	CASSATRDTQYF	TGTGCCAGCAGTGCAACCAGAGATACGCAGTATTTT
-	TRBV30	TRBJ1-4	TRBD1	CAWSVRKGTGEKLFF	TGTGCCTGGAGTGTACGGAAGGGGACAGGGGAAAAACTGTTTTTT
-	TRBV7-9	TRBJ1-6	-	CASGVVNSPLHF	TGTGCCAGCGGAGTGGTTAATTCACCCCTCCACTTT
few	TRBV27	TRBJ2-3	TRBD2	CASSPRGPGGPDTQYF	TGTGCCAGCAGTCCGCGGGGGCCGGGAGGGCCGGATACGCAGTATTTT
-	TRBV28	TRBJ2-5	-	CASSPLQGVAEETQYF	TGTGCCAGCAGTCCCCTACAGGGTGTAGCCGAAGAGACCCAGTACTTC
-	TRBV3-1/TRBV3-2	TRBJ2-7	-	CASTHFGAQGSYEQYF	TGTGCCAGCACCCATTTCGGAGCTCAGGGATCCTACGAGCAGTACTTC
-	TRBV2	TRBJ2-1	TRBD1	CASNTGGVGEQFF	TGTGCCAGCAATACAGGGGGAGTAGGTGAGCAGTTCTTC
-	TRBV19	TRBJ2-7	TRBD1	CASSTLPGQGAGYEQYF	TGTGCCAGTAGTACCCTACCGGGACAGGGGGCAGGCTACGAGCAGTACTTC
-	TRBV19	TRBJ2-5	-	CASSIILSRETQYF	TGTGCCAGTAGTATTATCCTGTCTCGGGAGACCCAGTACTTC
-	TRBV2	TRBJ1-1	TRBD1	CASSISGTGGEAFF	TGTGCCAGCAGCATTTCCGGGACAGGAGGTGAAGCTTTCTTT
-	TRBV3-1/TRBV3-2	TRBJ1-1	-	CASSQLPRGGTEAFF	TGTGCCAGCAGCCAATTACCGCGGGGGGGCACTGAAGCTTTCTTT
-	TRBV6-4	TRBJ2-2	-	CASSDSNNANTGELFF	TGTGCCAGCAGTGACTCAAACAACGCGAACACCGGGGAGCTGTTTTTT
few	TRBV7-3	TRBJ2-1	TRBD2	CASSFSGTHSYNEQFF	TGTGCCAGCAGCTTTAGCGGGACCCACTCCTACAATGAGCAGTTCTTC
-	TRBV6-5	TRBJ1-6	TRBD1	CASSWTGGASPLHF	TGTGCCAGCAGTTGGACAGGTGGGGCTTCACCCCTCCACTTT
-	TRBV7-9	TRBJ2-5	-	CASSSGGQYGETQYF	TGTGCCAGCAGCTCCGGAGGACAGTATGGGGAGACCCAGTACTTC
-	TRBV9	TRBJ2-7	TRBD2	CASSVGLAGVGEQYF	TGTGCCAGCAGCGTAGGCCTAGCGGGAGTTGGGGAGCAGTACTTC
-	TRBV15	TRBJ1-3	-	CATAEQGRLRNTIYF	TGTGCCACCGCTGAACAGGGCCGATTGAGAAACACCATATATTTT
-	TRBV19	TRBJ2-3	-	CASSIRVRVGDTQYF	TGTGCCAGTAGTATCCGGGTCCGGGTCGGAGATACGCAGTATTTT
-	TRBV3-1/TRBV3-2	TRBJ2-7	TRBD2	CASSHSGTSGTYEQYF	TGTGCCAGCAGCCACAGCGGGACTAGCGGCACCTACGAGCAGTACTTC
-	TRBV1	TRBJ1-5	-	CTSSQSTIRDRAGQPQHF	TGCACCAGCAGCCAATCAACTATCCGGGACAGGGCTGGTCAGCCCCAGCATTTT
-	TRBV19	TRBJ2-7	TRBD2	CASSLSGSLSYEQYF	TGTGCCAGTAGTCTGAGCGGGAGTCTCTCCTACGAGCAGTACTTC
few	TRBV7-2	TRBJ1-4	TRBD1	CASSWSGHRGNNEKLFF	TGTGCCAGCAGCTGGTCGGGACACAGGGGGAACAATGAAAAACTGTTTTTT
-	TRBV7-9	TRBJ1-3	TRBD1	CASSLGTGADTIYF	TGTGCCAGCAGCTTAGGGACAGGAGCAGACACCATATATTTT
-	TRBV3-1/TRBV3-2	TRBJ1-2	-	CASSQALGAGQFYGYTF	TGTGCCAGCAGCCAAGCTCTGGGTGCCGGACAGTTCTATGGCTACACCTTC